This T cell receptor (beta chain) appears in the sequencing data of a study of cytomegalovirus exposure and HLA in healthy donors. On this clone itself: Its antigen is currently unknown.

CDR3 size: 15 residues. Germline CDR1 SGHVS, CDR2 FNYEAQ. V gave up 1 base and J gave up 3 bases; unmatched junction bases: 4. Study results and limitations: TCR beta chains numbering approximately 150 were designated cytomegalovirus-associated. In the approximately 120 validation repertoires, a later analysis found that first-cohort TCR clusters tended to co-occur.

Generated by immunoSEQ multiplex PCR, the TCRdb table keeps only in-frame clones and is missing some. This table holds roughly 120,000 clones, 94% found once. This sequence originates from a woman aged 18-29 years in good health and CMV-seronegative. This chain uses TRBV7-6 with TRBJ2-7; 9 positions match TRBD2. Material for sequencing was PBMCs. The chain's CDR3 is CASSLGLAGNYEQYF. CDR3 DNA sequence: TGTGCCAGCAGCTTAGGGCTAGCGGGAAACTACGAGCAGTACTTC. The whole variable domain, filled in from reference TRBV7-6 and TRBJ2-7, reads GAGVSQSPRYKVTKRGQDVALRCDPISGHVSLYWYRQALGQGPEFLTYFNYEAQQDKSGLPNDRFSAERPEGSISTLTIQRTEQRDSAMYRCASSLGLAGNYEQYFGPGTRLTVT.